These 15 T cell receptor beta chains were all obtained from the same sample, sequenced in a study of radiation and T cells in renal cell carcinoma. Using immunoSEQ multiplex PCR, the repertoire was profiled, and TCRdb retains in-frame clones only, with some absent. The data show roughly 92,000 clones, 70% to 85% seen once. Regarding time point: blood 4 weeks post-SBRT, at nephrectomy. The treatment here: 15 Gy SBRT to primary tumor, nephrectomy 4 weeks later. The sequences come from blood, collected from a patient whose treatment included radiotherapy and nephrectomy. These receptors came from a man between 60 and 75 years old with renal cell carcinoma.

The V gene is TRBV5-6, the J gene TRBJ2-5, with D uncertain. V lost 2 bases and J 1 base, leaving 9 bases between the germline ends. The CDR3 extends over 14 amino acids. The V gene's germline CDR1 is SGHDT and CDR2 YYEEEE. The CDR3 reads CASSFPGVQETQYF. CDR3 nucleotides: TGTGCCAGCAGCTTTCCCGGAGTCCAAGAGACCCAGTACTTC.

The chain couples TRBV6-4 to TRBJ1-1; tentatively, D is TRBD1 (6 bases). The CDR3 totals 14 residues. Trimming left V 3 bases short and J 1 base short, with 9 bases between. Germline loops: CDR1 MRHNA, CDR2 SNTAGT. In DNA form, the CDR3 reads TGTGCCAGCAGTGAACAGGGAAGGAACACTGAAGCTTTCTTT. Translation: CASSEQGRNTEAFF.

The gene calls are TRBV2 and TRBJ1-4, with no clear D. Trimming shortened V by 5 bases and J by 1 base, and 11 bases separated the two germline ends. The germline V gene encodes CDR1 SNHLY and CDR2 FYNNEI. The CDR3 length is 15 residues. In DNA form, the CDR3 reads TGTGCCAGCAGTATCGACGGCCAAACTAATGAAAAACTGTTTTTT. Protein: CASSIDGQTNEKLFF.

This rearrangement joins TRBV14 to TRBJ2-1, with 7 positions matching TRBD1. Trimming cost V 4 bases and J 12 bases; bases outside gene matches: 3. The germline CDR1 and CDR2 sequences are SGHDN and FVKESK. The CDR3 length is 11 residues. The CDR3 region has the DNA TGTGCCAGCAGCCCAGGGGGAAGGCAGTTCTTC. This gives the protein CASSPGGRQFF.

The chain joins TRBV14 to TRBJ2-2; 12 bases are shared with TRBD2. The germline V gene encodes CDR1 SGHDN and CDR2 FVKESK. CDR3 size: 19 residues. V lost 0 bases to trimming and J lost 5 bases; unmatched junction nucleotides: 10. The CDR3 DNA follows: TGTGCCAGCAGCCAAGATCTCCCTAGCGGGAGGGCCAAAACCGGGGAGCTGTTTTTT. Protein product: CASSQDLPSGRAKTGELFF.

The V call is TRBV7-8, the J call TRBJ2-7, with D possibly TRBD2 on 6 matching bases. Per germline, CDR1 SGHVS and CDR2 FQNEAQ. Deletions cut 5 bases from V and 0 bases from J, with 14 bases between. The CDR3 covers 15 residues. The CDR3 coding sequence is TGTGCCAGCAGCCTGGGACTTTCTTCCTCCTACGAGCAGTACTTC. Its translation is CASSLGLSSSYEQYF. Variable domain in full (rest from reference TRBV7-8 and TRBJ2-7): GAGVSQSPRYKVAKRGQDVALRCDPISGHVSLFWYQQALGQGPEFLTYFQNEAQLDKSGLPSDRFFAERPEGSVSTLKIQRTQQEDSAVYLCASSLGLSSSYEQYFGPGTRLTVT.

In nucleotides, the CDR3 is TGTGCCAGCAGTTCGACTAGCGGGTTAAGGTTGGTCTACGAGCAGTACTTC. As protein: CASSSTSGLRLVYEQYF. V is TRBV28 and J is TRBJ2-7, with 10 bases lining up with TRBD2. The junction had 12 bases not matched to a gene; V was cut back by 4 bases and J by 3 bases. The CDR3 has 17 residues. Per germline, CDR1 MDHEN and CDR2 SYDVKM.

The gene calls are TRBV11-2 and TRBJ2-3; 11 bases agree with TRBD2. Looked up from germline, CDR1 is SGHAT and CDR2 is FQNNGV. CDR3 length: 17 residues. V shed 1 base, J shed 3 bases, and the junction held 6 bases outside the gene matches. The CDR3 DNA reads TGTGCCAGCAGCTTAGGGGATAGCGGGAGGGCAACAGATACGCAGTATTTT. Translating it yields CASSLGDSGRATDTQYF.

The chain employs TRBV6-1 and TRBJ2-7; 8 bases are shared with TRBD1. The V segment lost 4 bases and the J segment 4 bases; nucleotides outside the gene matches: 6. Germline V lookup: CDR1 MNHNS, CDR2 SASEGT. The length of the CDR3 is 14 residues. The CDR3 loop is CASSVAGGAYEQYF. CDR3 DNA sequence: TGTGCCAGCAGTGTCGCAGGGGGCGCATACGAGCAGTACTTC.

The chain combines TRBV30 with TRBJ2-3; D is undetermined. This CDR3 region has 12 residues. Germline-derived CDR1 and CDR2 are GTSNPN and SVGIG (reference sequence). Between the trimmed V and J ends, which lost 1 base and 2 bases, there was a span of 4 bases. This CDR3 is CAWSAFTDTQYF. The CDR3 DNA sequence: TGTGCCTGGAGTGCCTTCACAGATACGCAGTATTTT.

The CDR3 spells CASSPLAESGRSPPNYEQYF. For the CDR3, the DNA is TGTGCCAGCTCACCATTAGCCGAAAGCGGGAGGTCCCCTCCCAACTACGAGCAGTACTTC. V and J are TRBV18 and TRBJ2-7; 9 positions match TRBD2. Trimming removed 2 bases from V and 3 bases from J; junction bases left unmatched: 20. The CDR3 extends over 20 amino acids. The germline V gene has CDR1 KGHSH and CDR2 LQKENI.

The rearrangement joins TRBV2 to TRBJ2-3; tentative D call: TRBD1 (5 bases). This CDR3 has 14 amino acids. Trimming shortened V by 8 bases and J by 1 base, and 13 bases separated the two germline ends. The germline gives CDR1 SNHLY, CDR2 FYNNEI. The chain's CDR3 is CASAQRQRTDTQYF. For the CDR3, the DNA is TGTGCCAGCGCCCAGAGACAGCGCACAGATACGCAGTATTTT.

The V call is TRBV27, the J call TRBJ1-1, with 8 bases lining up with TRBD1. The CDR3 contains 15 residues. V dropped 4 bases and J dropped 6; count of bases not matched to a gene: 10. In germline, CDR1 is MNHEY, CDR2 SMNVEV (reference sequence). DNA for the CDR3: TGTGCCAGCAGTTCCCTTCAGGGGGCTCTCTCTGAAGCTTTCTTT. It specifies CASSSLQGALSEAFF.

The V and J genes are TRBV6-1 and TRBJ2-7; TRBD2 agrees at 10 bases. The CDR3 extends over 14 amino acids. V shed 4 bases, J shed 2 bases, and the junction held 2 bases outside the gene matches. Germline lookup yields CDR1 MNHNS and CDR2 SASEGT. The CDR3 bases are TGTGCCAGCAGTGGGAGCGGGAGGGCCTACGAGCAGTACTTC. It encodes CASSGSGRAYEQYF.

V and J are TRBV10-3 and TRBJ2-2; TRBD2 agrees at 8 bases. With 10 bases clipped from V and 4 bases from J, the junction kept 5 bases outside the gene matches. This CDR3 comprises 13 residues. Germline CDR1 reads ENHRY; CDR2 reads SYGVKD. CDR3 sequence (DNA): TGTGCCACCTCCGGGGGGGCCACCGGGGAGCTGTTTTTT. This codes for CATSGGATGELFF.